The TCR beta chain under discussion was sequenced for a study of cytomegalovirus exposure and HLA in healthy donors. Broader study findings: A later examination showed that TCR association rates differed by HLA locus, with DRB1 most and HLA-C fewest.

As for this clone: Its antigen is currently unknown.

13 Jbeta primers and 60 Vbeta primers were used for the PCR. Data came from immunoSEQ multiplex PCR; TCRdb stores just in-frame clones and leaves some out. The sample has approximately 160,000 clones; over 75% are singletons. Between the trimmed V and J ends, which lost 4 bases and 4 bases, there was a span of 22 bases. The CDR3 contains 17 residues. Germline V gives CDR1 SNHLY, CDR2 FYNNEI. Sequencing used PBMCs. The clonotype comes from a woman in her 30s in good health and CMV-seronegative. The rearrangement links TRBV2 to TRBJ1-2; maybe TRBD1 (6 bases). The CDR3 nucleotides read TGTGCCAGCAGTGTGGAGACAGGCATCACGGCATCCTATGGCTACACCTTC. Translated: CASSVETGITASYGYTF.